This T cell receptor (beta chain) is drawn from a study of T cells in Graves' hyperthyroidism and ophthalmopathy. The sample holds many counts of this clonotype. Researchers took RNA transcripts and amplified the TCR beta CDR3 regions from them. HTBI primers drove first-round RT-PCR of the TCR CDR3. TCRdb fed the multiplex PCR reads into MiXCR, producing one record per CDR3 protein. The repertoire holds approximately 370,000 distinct CDR3 sequences, with around 14% as singletons. Germline V lookup: CDR1 SGHTA, CDR2 FQGNSA. The CDR3 spans 15 residues. Between the trimmed V and J ends, which lost 4 bases and 5 bases, there was a span of 17 bases.

The sequenced sample was blood. This clonotype originated in a woman aged 30 to 39 with Graves' hyperthyroidism. The chain recombines TRBV7-2 with TRBJ2-5; the D is unclear. This CDR3 reads CASSSDGWPRETQYF. Written as DNA, the CDR3 is TGTGCCAGCAGCTCGGACGGGTGGCCCCGGGAGACCCAGTACTTC.